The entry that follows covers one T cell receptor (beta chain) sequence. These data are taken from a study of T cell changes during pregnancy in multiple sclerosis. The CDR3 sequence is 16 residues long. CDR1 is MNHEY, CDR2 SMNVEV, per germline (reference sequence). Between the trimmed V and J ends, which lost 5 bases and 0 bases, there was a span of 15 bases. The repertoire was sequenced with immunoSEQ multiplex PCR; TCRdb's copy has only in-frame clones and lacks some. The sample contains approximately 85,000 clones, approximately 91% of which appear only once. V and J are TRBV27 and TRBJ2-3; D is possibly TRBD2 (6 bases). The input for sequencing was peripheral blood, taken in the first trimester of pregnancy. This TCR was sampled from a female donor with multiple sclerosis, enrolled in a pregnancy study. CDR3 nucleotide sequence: TGTGCCAGCAGTAACCGGTTCAGCGGGAGCACAGATACGCAGTATTTT. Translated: CASSNRFSGSTDTQYF.